The 24 T cell receptor beta chains below come from one sample, sequenced in a study of regulatory T cells. The PCR used 52 TRBV and 13 TRBJ primers. Sequenced by immunoSEQ multiplex PCR; TCRdb stores in-frame clones only, minus some. The table shows some 17,000 clones, with around 90% occurring only once. What was sequenced was CD8+ T cells sorted from blood. These receptors came from a person aged 18 to 30 with CD3G deficiency.

The chain carries TRBV7-9 and TRBJ1-2; D ambiguous. Germline CDR1 and CDR2: SEHNR and FQNEAQ (reference sequence). The CDR3 contains 12 residues. Deletions cut 3 bases from V and 8 bases from J, with 10 bases between. CDR3 sequence: CASSLHGVGYTF. The CDR3 DNA reads TGTGCCAGCAGCTTGCACGGCGTGGGCTACACCTTC. Looking up the rest from reference TRBV7-9 and TRBJ1-2 gives the full variable domain: DTGVSQNPRHKITKRGQNVTFRCDPISEHNRLYWYRQTLGQGPEFLTYFQNEAQLEKSRLLSDRFSAERPKGSFSTLEIQRTEQGDSAMYLCASSLHGVGYTFGSGTRLTVV.

The chain joins TRBV6-5 to TRBJ2-1; D uncertain. Per the germline V gene, CDR1 is MNHEY and CDR2 is SVGAGI. The CDR3 is 12 amino acids. The ends were cut back, 4 bases at V and 8 bases at J, with 9 bases in the middle. CDR3: CASSWGPDEQFF. In DNA form, the CDR3 reads TGTGCCAGCAGTTGGGGTCCGGATGAGCAGTTCTTC.

V usage is TRBV6-1 and J usage is TRBJ2-4; unclear D gene. CDR1 is MNHNS and CDR2 is SASEGT in the germline V gene. The CDR3 sequence is 16 residues long. The V gene lost 2 bases and the J gene lost 6 bases, with 17 bases spanning the gap. The DNA for the CDR3 is TGTGCCAGCAGTGAAAGTGCCACCCATCCCCGAAACATTCAGTACTTC. This encodes CASSESATHPRNIQYF.

CDR3 loop: CASSSRQGSSYEQYF. CDR3 DNA sequence: TGTGCCAGCAGCTCCCGACAGGGGAGCTCCTACGAGCAGTACTTC. The chain uses TRBV7-9 and TRBJ2-7; TRBD1 matches 8 bases. The CDR3 covers 15 residues. Germline values: CDR1 SEHNR, CDR2 FQNEAQ (reference sequence). J lost 0 bases, V lost 4 bases, and 5 bases had no gene match.

The chain recombines TRBV11-2 with TRBJ2-1, with TRBD2 matching 9 bases. Per the germline V gene, CDR1 is SGHAT and CDR2 is FQNNGV. The trim removed 0 bases at V and 4 bases at J, leaving 7 bases unmatched. This CDR3 spans 17 amino acids. The CDR3 nucleotides read TGTGCCAGCAGCTTAGAGATTAGCGGGGGTATGTACAATGAGCAGTTCTTC. Amino acids: CASSLEISGGMYNEQFF.

The chain has TRBV4-1 and TRBJ2-2; 8 bases agree with TRBD1. This CDR3 spans 15 amino acids. Germline V lookup: CDR1 MGHRA, CDR2 YSYEKL. J lost 7 bases, V lost 4 bases, and 8 bases had no gene match. For the CDR3, the DNA is TGCGCCAGCAGCCGCACGACAGGGGAAATCGGGGAGCTGTTTTTT. As protein: CASSRTTGEIGELFF.

The CDR3 region has the DNA TGTGCCAGCAGCAAAGGGCGGGATCCGGGCTACGAGCAGTACTTC. Its translation is CASSKGRDPGYEQYF. The chain has TRBV21-1 and TRBJ2-7; the table's D call TRBD2 went unverified against the DNA. TRBV21-1 is assigned pseudogene status. This CDR3 has 15 amino acids.

V is TRBV5-4 and J is TRBJ2-7; possible D gene TRBD2, 7 bases. V lost 1 base and J 6 bases, leaving 14 bases between the germline ends. CDR3 size: 14 residues. Per the germline V gene, CDR1 is SGHNT and CDR2 is YYREEE (reference sequence). CDR3 sequence reads: CASSLRGALAEQYF. The CDR3, as DNA: TGTGCCAGCAGCTTGCGGGGGGCGCTGGCCGAGCAGTACTTC. The whole variable domain, filled in from reference TRBV5-4 and TRBJ2-7, reads ETGVTQSPTHLIKTRGQQVTLRCSSQSGHNTVSWYQQALGQGPQFIFQYYREEENGRGNFPPRFSGLQFPNYSSELNVNALELDDSALYLCASSLRGALAEQYFGPGTRLTVT.

The V and J genes are TRBV5-1 and TRBJ2-1; tentatively, D is TRBD2 (6 bases). Germline assignment: CDR1 SGHRS and CDR2 YFSETQ. Trimming left V 0 bases short and J 8 bases short, with 18 bases between. CDR3 length equals 16 residues. CDR3 region: CASSLGITGERDEQFF. CDR3 bases: TGCGCCAGCAGCTTGGGTATTACGGGGGAGCGAGATGAGCAGTTCTTC.

The genes are TRBV6-1 and TRBJ2-3; D remains unclear. Germline V gene sequence: CDR1 MNHNS, CDR2 SASEGT. V lost 3 bases and J lost 2, with 15 bases in between. This CDR3 comprises 16 residues. CDR3 loop: CASSETAWTTTDTQYF. For the CDR3, the DNA is TGTGCCAGCAGTGAGACGGCCTGGACCACCACAGATACGCAGTATTTT.

This sequence joins TRBV4-1 and TRBJ1-1; TRBD1 aligns across 7 bases. V lost 4 bases, J lost 3 bases, and 2 bases stayed unmatched. Germline values: CDR1 MGHRA, CDR2 YSYEKL. This CDR3 spans 13 amino acids. The CDR3 protein is CASSPDRDTEAFF. For the CDR3, the DNA is TGCGCCAGCAGCCCCGACAGGGACACTGAAGCTTTCTTT.

V is TRBV7-8 and J is TRBJ2-3; maybe TRBD2 (7 bases). Germline CDR1 SGHVS, CDR2 FQNEAQ. The germline V and J ends were trimmed by 4 bases and 4 bases, with 27 bases remaining between them. This CDR3 is built from 19 residues. The CDR3 bases are TGTGCCAGCAGCTCCCGTCTAGGGCGGGACTATTGGGGGCCAGATACGCAGTATTTT. Amino acids: CASSSRLGRDYWGPDTQYF.

The CDR3 nucleotides read TGCGCCAGCAGCCCGGAGGCCACTGATACGCAGTATTTT. It is translated as CASSPEATDTQYF. The J gene is TRBJ2-3, the V gene TRBV5-1; tentative D call: TRBD2 (5 bases). The CDR3 runs 13 residues. The germline V gene has CDR1 SGHRS and CDR2 YFSETQ. V lost 4 bases, J lost 6 bases, and 12 bases lay in between.

This chain links TRBV4-1 with TRBJ2-2; tentatively, D is TRBD2 (6 bases). Looked up from germline, CDR1 is MGHRA and CDR2 is YSYEKL. The CDR3 runs 15 residues. Trimming shortened V by 4 bases and J by 1 base, and 10 bases separated the two germline ends. CDR3 residues: CASSLPGGNTGELFF. The CDR3 DNA sequence: TGCGCCAGCAGCCTTCCCGGGGGGAACACCGGGGAGCTGTTTTTT.

This clone has only one observation. The chain combines TRBV7-9 with TRBJ2-7; the D is unclear. The CDR3 extends over 12 amino acids. CDR1 and CDR2 from the germline V gene are SEHNR and FQNEAQ (reference sequence). V shed 6 bases and J shed 3 bases, with 9 bases lying between them. CDR3 in DNA: TGTGCCAGCAGAGGTACCCACTACGAGCAGTACTTC. It translates to CASRGTHYEQYF. Full variable domain (outside the CDR3, taken from reference TRBV7-9 and TRBJ2-7): DTGVSQNPRHKITKRGQNVTFRCDPISEHNRLYWYRQTLGQGPEFLTYFQNEAQLEKSRLLSDRFSAERPKGSFSTLEIQRTEQGDSAMYLCASRGTHYEQYFGPGTRLTVT.

The chain joins TRBV9 to TRBJ1-1; tentative D call: TRBD1 (5 bases). This CDR3 comprises 13 residues. The V and J ends lost 0 bases and 6 bases respectively, with 9 bases between them. The germline CDR1 and CDR2 sequences are SGDLS and YYNGEE. CDR3 in amino acids: CASSVELGAEAFF. For the CDR3, the DNA is TGTGCCAGCAGCGTAGAACTGGGGGCTGAAGCTTTCTTT. Full variable domain (rest looked up from reference TRBV9 and TRBJ1-1): DSGVTQTPKHLITATGQRVTLRCSPRSGDLSVYWYQQSLDQGLQFLIQYYNGEERAKGNILERFSAQQFPDLHSELNLSSLELGDSALYFCASSVELGAEAFFGQGTRLTVV.

This clone was counted a few times. The chain has TRBV28 and TRBJ2-1; the match to TRBD2 covers 7 bases. Germline V gene data show CDR1 as MDHEN and CDR2 as SYDVKM. Germline trimming cut 5 bases from V and 0 bases from J; bases unmatched to any gene: 4. This CDR3 comprises 15 residues. The CDR3 DNA follows: TGTGCCAGCAGTCTTTGGGGGGGCTCCTACAATGAGCAGTTCTTC. Translated: CASSLWGGSYNEQFF.

CDR3 residues: CASRLDRSGANVLTF. As DNA, the CDR3 is TGTGCCAGCAGACTCGACAGATCTGGGGCCAACGTCCTGACTTTC. V usage is TRBV9 and J usage is TRBJ2-6; D may be TRBD1 (5 bases). CDR1 and CDR2 (germline): SGDLS, YYNGEE. With 5 bases removed from V and 1 base from J, the gap between germline ends came to 10 bases. CDR3 length: 15 residues.

This clone occurred once. The DNA for the CDR3 is TGTGCCAGCAGCGCGCGGACGGCTATGGAGGGCTACACCTTC. The encoded protein is CASSARTAMEGYTF. The chain uses TRBV9 and TRBJ1-2, with no clear D. The ends were cut back, 3 bases at V and 8 bases at J, with 17 bases in the middle. The CDR3 has 14 residues. Germline values: CDR1 SGDLS, CDR2 YYNGEE.

The rearrangement uses TRBV4-1 and TRBJ2-3; D perhaps matches TRBD2 (5 bases). V lost 0 bases and J lost 4, with 11 bases in between. There are 15 residues in the CDR3. Germline CDR1 reads MGHRA; CDR2 reads YSYEKL. The CDR3 here is CASSQDPRVADTQYF. The CDR3 coding sequence is TGCGCCAGCAGCCAAGATCCGAGGGTGGCAGATACGCAGTATTTT.

The rearrangement joins TRBV2 to TRBJ2-7; TRBD2 matches at 11 bases. The germline V gene has CDR1 SNHLY and CDR2 FYNNEI. The CDR3 totals 14 residues. With 4 bases clipped from V and 2 bases from J, the junction kept 1 base outside the gene matches. CDR3 sequence: CASSGTSGPYEQYF. As DNA, the CDR3 is TGTGCCAGCAGTGGGACTAGCGGGCCCTACGAGCAGTACTTC.

The chain uses TRBV7-9 and TRBJ2-7, with a weak D call TRBD2 (6 bases). V lost 8 bases and J lost 0, with 11 bases in between. The CDR3 contains 13 residues. CDR1 is SEHNR and CDR2 is FQNEAQ in the germline V gene (reference sequence). This CDR3 is CASGDLSSYEQYF. The CDR3 nucleotides read TGTGCCAGCGGGGACTTGAGCTCCTACGAGCAGTACTTC.

V usage is TRBV4-2 and J usage is TRBJ2-7, with TRBD2 matching 8 bases. This CDR3 comprises 17 residues. The germline CDR1 and CDR2 sequences are LGHNA and YNFKEQ. V was pared by 0 bases and J by 2 bases, with 9 bases of the junction left unmatched. The CDR3 DNA is TGTGCCAGCAGCCAAGATTCCGGGAGGGTAGGGACCTACGAGCAGTACTTC. The encoded protein is CASSQDSGRVGTYEQYF.

This rearrangement joins TRBV7-9 to TRBJ2-2; D might be TRBD2 (6 bases). With 3 bases removed from V and 3 bases from J, the gap between germline ends came to 14 bases. The CDR3 totals 16 residues. Germline loops: CDR1 SEHNR, CDR2 FQNEAQ (reference sequence). CDR3 sequence reads: CASSFGAGSDTGELFF. The CDR3 nucleotides are TGTGCCAGCAGCTTTGGGGCGGGATCGGACACCGGGGAGCTGTTTTTT.